This T cell receptor beta chain derives from a study of blood T cell repertoires in COVID-19. The overall study: Material from acute and convalescent COVID-19 was sourced from the United States, Italy and Spain. Sources were T cells, B-cell-depleted T cells, or PBMCs; the material itself was cDNA or gDNA.

Per the original methods: Amplification with reference gene primers provided the estimates of nucleated cell counts. Here immunoSEQ multiplex PCR was the method, and the copy in TCRdb shows in-frame clones only, minus some. V, J and clone size derive from that table, while D and trimming were established from the DNA sequence. Here the sample spans more than 95,000 clones, 65% to 90% being singletons. Germline V gene data show CDR1 as LGHDT and CDR2 as YNNKEL (reference sequence). The ends were cut back, 1 base at V and 8 bases at J, with 16 bases in the middle. This CDR3 has 15 amino acids. The sample was peripheral blood. This chain joins TRBV3-1 (or the pseudogene TRBV3-2) and TRBJ2-3, with TRBD2 as a possible D gene (6 bases). The clonotype was recovered from an older man with active or convalescent COVID-19. The CDR3 DNA reads as TGTGCCAGCAGCCAAGCTGGCGGGGTGACAACTACGCAGTATTTT. This sequence encodes CASSQAGGVTTTQYF.